Presented here are 20 T cell receptor beta chains from one specimen sequenced in a study of T cell responses to AZD1222 COVID-19 vaccine. Clones were sequenced by immunoSEQ multiplex PCR, and TCRdb holds only the in-frame ones, with some missing. This sample has approximately 99,000 clones, with roughly nine tenths found just once. This material consisted of peripheral blood, taken on day 0 of MenACWY control vaccination. These receptors originate from an adult in good health.

The chain joins TRBV19 to TRBJ1-1; 8 bases align to TRBD1. Germline CDR1 LNHDA, CDR2 SQIVND (reference sequence). CDR3 size: 14 residues. V was clipped by 9 bases and J by 1 base; unmatched bases: 7. In DNA, the CDR3 is TGTGCCAGCGGACAGGGAGGTGGGAACACTGAAGCTTTCTTT. It codes for CASGQGGGNTEAFF.

The chain couples TRBV7-3 to TRBJ2-1, with 7 bases aligning to TRBD2. Germline V lookup: CDR1 SGHTA, CDR2 FQGTGA. The CDR3 has 15 amino acids. V dropped 4 bases and J dropped 6; count of bases not matched to a gene: 9. The CDR3 protein is CASSSGTGGFNEQFF. In DNA form, the CDR3 reads TGTGCCAGCAGCTCAGGAACGGGGGGTTTCAATGAGCAGTTCTTC.

J is TRBJ2-1 and V is TRBV6-6; D is undetermined. CDR1 is MNHNY and CDR2 is SVGAGI in the germline V gene (reference sequence). V was clipped by 7 bases and J by 4 bases, with 11 bases between them. The CDR3 consists of 13 residues. CDR3 residues: CASTYKVYNEQFF. CDR3 DNA sequence: TGTGCCAGCACCTACAAGGTATACAATGAGCAGTTCTTC.

The table lists this clone with a few counts. This chain links TRBV10-1 with TRBJ1-4; the match to TRBD1 covers 7 bases. The V gene end was trimmed by 2 bases and the J gene end by 4 bases; junction bases not matched to a gene: 4. The CDR3 covers 15 residues. The V gene's germline CDR1 is WNHNN and CDR2 SYGVQD (reference sequence). CDR3 coding DNA: TGCGCCAGCAGTGAGGGACAGGCGAATAATGAAAAACTGTTTTTT. Translated, it gives CASSEGQANNEKLFF.

This chain connects TRBV5-1 to TRBJ2-7, with TRBD2 matching 9 bases. V shed 0 bases and J 3 bases; nucleotides not matched to a gene: 4. CDR3 length equals 15 residues. The germline V gene encodes CDR1 SGHRS and CDR2 YFSETQ. In nucleotides, the CDR3 is TGCGCCAGCAGCTTGGGCGGGGGGGACAGCTACGAGCAGTACTTC. Translation: CASSLGGGDSYEQYF.

The chain carries TRBV11-2 and TRBJ1-2, with D possibly matching TRBD1 (6 bases). The CDR3 contains 12 residues. CDR1 and CDR2 (germline): SGHAT, FQNNGV. With 4 bases removed from V and 8 bases from J, the gap between germline ends came to 11 bases. The CDR3 bases are TGTGCCAGCAGCTCTACAGGGTTAGGCTACACCTTC. This codes for CASSSTGLGYTF.

This chain joins TRBV2 and TRBJ1-5; no clear D. This CDR3 comprises 13 residues. V was trimmed by 2 bases and J by 5 bases, leaving 7 bases between them. Germline-derived CDR1 and CDR2 are SNHLY and FYNNEI. The CDR3 region has the DNA TGTGCCAGCAGTGAATTCGGGGATCAGCCCCAGCATTTT. Translated, it gives CASSEFGDQPQHF. The whole variable domain, filled in from reference TRBV2 and TRBJ1-5, reads EPEVTQTPSHQVTQMGQEVILRCVPISNHLYFYWYRQILGQKVEFLVSFYNNEISEKSEIFDDQFSVERPDGSNFTLKIRSTKLEDSAMYFCASSEFGDQPQHFGDGTRLSIL.

J is TRBJ1-1 and V is TRBV10-1; D may be TRBD1 (6 bases). With 6 bases removed from V and 0 bases from J, the gap between germline ends came to 8 bases. The CDR3 length is 13 residues. Germline CDR1 and CDR2: WNHNN and SYGVQD (reference sequence). The CDR3: CASSNRVNTEAFF. The CDR3 bases are TGCGCCAGCAGCAACAGGGTGAACACTGAAGCTTTCTTT.

The V and J genes are TRBV5-1 and TRBJ1-6; D is possibly TRBD1 (6 bases). With 8 bases removed from V and 3 bases from J, the gap between germline ends came to 15 bases. CDR3 length: 15 residues. Germline V gene data show CDR1 as SGHRS and CDR2 as YFSETQ. The CDR3 loop is CASGQGGDYNSPLHF. The CDR3 DNA reads TGCGCCAGTGGTCAAGGGGGGGACTATAATTCACCCCTCCACTTT.

J is TRBJ2-1 and V is TRBV6-5, with TRBD2 matching 8 bases. Trimming took 2 bases from V and 9 from J; bases not matched to a gene: 3. Germline CDR1 MNHEY, CDR2 SVGAGI. The CDR3 consists of 13 residues. Here the CDR3 reads CASSYPGGGEQFF. The CDR3 bases are TGTGCCAGCAGTTACCCCGGGGGGGGTGAGCAGTTCTTC.

The chain recombines TRBV28 with TRBJ1-1, with D maybe TRBD1 (6 bases). V lost 3 bases to trimming and J lost 6 bases, with 17 bases between them. The CDR3 has 15 residues. Germline V gene data show CDR1 as MDHEN and CDR2 as SYDVKM. CDR3 bases: TGTGCCAGCAGTTTTTGGGGGAACAGGGAGGCTGAAGCTTTCTTT. This sequence encodes CASSFWGNREAEAFF.

This clone was detected once. The chain has TRBV3-1 (or the pseudogene TRBV3-2) and TRBJ2-3, with 12 bases matching TRBD2. Per germline, CDR1 LGHDT and CDR2 YNNKEL (reference sequence). With 0 bases clipped from V and 4 bases from J, the junction kept 2 bases outside the gene matches. CDR3 length: 16 amino acids. CDR3 protein: CASSQEASGGADTQYF. In DNA form, the CDR3 reads TGTGCCAGCAGCCAAGAGGCTAGCGGGGGGGCAGATACGCAGTATTTT.

This clone came up once. The chain carries TRBV4-2 and TRBJ1-1; D remains unclear. CDR1 is LGHNA and CDR2 is YNFKEQ in the germline V gene. V was pared by 1 base and J by 6 bases, with 6 bases between. This CDR3 is built from 12 residues. CDR3 nucleotides: TGTGCCAGCAGCCAAGCGGCGCCTGAAGCTTTCTTT. Translated: CASSQAAPEAFF.

The genes are TRBV18 and TRBJ1-5; the D is unclear. The ends were cut back, 5 bases at V and 7 bases at J, with 21 bases in the middle. Germline CDR1 reads KGHSH; CDR2 reads LQKENI. The CDR3 is 16 residues long. In nucleotides, the CDR3 is TGTGCCAGCTCATCAGAATTCGAGGGAGTAGGCCAGCCCCAGCATTTT. It yields the protein CASSSEFEGVGQPQHF.

The chain joins TRBV2 to TRBJ2-7; possible D gene TRBD1, 6 bases. Germline V gives CDR1 SNHLY, CDR2 FYNNEI. Trimming stripped 7 bases from V and 0 bases from J, with 16 bases between. There are 15 residues in the CDR3. The CDR3 loop is CASNVPIGGSYEQYF. CDR3 coding DNA: TGTGCCAGCAATGTCCCAATAGGGGGCTCCTACGAGCAGTACTTC.

The CDR3 bases are TGTGCCAGCAGTTCTTTCGCGACAGGGGGCAAAGCTTTCTTT. This translates into CASSSFATGGKAFF. V gene TRBV27 combines with J gene TRBJ1-1; 10 nucleotides line up with TRBD1. Germline CDR1 reads MNHEY; CDR2 reads SMNVEV (reference sequence). The CDR3 loop spans 14 amino acids. Trimming took 4 bases from V and 9 from J; bases not matched to a gene: 8.

This clone showed up just once. V is TRBV28 and J is TRBJ1-2; TRBD1 is a possible D gene (5 bases). Trimming stripped 8 bases from V and 2 bases from J, with 12 bases between. CDR1 is MDHEN and CDR2 is SYDVKM in the germline V gene. This CDR3 has 13 residues. The CDR3 nucleotides read TGTGCCAGCTCGTTGGGGGTGAACTATGGCTACACCTTC. Residues: CASSLGVNYGYTF.

This sequence joins TRBV11-3 and TRBJ2-3; D tentatively reads TRBD1 or TRBD2 (5 bases each). Germline V gene lookup returns CDR1 SGHNT and CDR2 YENEEA. Trimming left V 4 bases short and J 7 bases short, with 12 bases between. This CDR3 has 13 residues. CDR3 DNA sequence: TGTGCCAGCAGCTCGGGACCGCGGTATACGCAGTATTTT. Its protein product is CASSSGPRYTQYF.

The chain carries TRBV6-4 and TRBJ2-3; 7 bases map to TRBD2. The CDR3 is 15 amino acids. Trimming removed 3 bases from V and 6 bases from J; junction bases left unmatched: 9. CDR1 is MRHNA, CDR2 SNTAGT, per germline. CDR3 in amino acids: CASSEQMGRGDTQYF. The CDR3 DNA reads TGTGCCAGCAGTGAACAAATGGGGAGGGGTGATACGCAGTATTTT.

The chain combines TRBV6-5 with TRBJ1-1; D uncertain. CDR3 length equals 10 residues. Germline-derived CDR1 and CDR2 are MNHEY and SVGAGI. The V gene lost 11 bases and the J gene lost 5 bases, with 9 bases spanning the gap. The CDR3, as DNA: TGTGCCTCGATGGAGACTGAAGCTTTCTTT. This translates into CASMETEAFF.